A selection of T cell receptor beta chains follows, all from one sample in a study of neoadjuvant anti-PD-1 for oral cavity cancer. This table comes from immunoSEQ multiplex PCR, and its TCRdb copy is limited to in-frame clones, with some not included. The sample consists of around 8,900 clones, under 75% of them appearing once. The sequenced sample was PBMCs, obtained after nivolumab (anti-PD-1) treatment. The receptors were gathered from a person aged 40-85 years with oral cavity squamous cell carcinoma. Each CDR3 is given with its conserved first and last residue. A D gene is named only where the DNA matches it firmly. Size values are once, few and many counts, or a class for expanded clones, and some rows have none.

>TRBV4-2|TRBJ1-2|-|-
TGTGCCAGCAGCCAAGATCGAACATTTTTAGGGGGGGGTGACTATGGCTACACCTTC
CASSQDRTFLGGGDYGYTF
>TRBV10-3|TRBJ2-7|-|-
TGTGCCATCACCTCCGGAGTAGCGGCGTCCTACGAGCAGTACTTC
CAITSGVAASYEQYF
>TRBV6-6|TRBJ1-5|-|TRBD1
TGTGCCAGCAGAGCAGGACAGGGGCAACCCCAGCATTTT
CASRAGQGQPQHF
>TRBV4-1|TRBJ2-7|-|TRBD2
TGCGCCAGCAGCATCTCACTAGCGGGGTACTACGAGCAGTACTTC
CASSISLAGYYEQYF
>TRBV5-6|TRBJ1-3|-|TRBD1
TGTGCCAGCAGCTTGGTGGCAGGGGGAGGTGGAAACACCATATATTTT
CASSLVAGGGGNTIYF
>TRBV5-1|TRBJ2-1|-|-
TGCGCCAGCAGCTTGGAAGGGGTTTACAATGAGCAGTTCTTC
CASSLEGVYNEQFF
>TRBV7-9|TRBJ1-2|-|TRBD1
TGTGCCAGCAGCTTAAGAGGAGTGCAGGGGGAATCGGGTGGCTACACCTTC
CASSLRGVQGESGGYTF
>TRBV10-1|TRBJ2-1|-|TRBD2
TGCGCCAGCAGTAGGAGCGGGGGGGGCTACAATGAGCAGTTCTTC
CASSRSGGGYNEQFF
>TRBV29-1|TRBJ1-1|-|TRBD1
TGCAGCGTTGCCCAGGGGGGTAACACTGAAGCTTTCTTT
CSVAQGGNTEAFF
>TRBV5-4|TRBJ2-2|-|TRBD2
TGTGCCAGCAGCTCCGCGGGGGGGCGGTCCACCGGGGAGCTGTTTTTT
CASSSAGGRSTGELFF
>TRBV5-1|TRBJ1-4|-|-
TGCGCCAGCAGCCCCGGACACCGGGGTGAAAAACTGTTTTTT
CASSPGHRGEKLFF
>TRBV28|TRBJ2-5|once|TRBD1
TGTGCCAGCAGTTACAGGGGTGTCGCGAGGGGGGAGACCCAGTACTTC
CASSYRGVARGETQYF
>TRBV6-1|TRBJ2-1|-|TRBD2
TGTGCCAGCAGTGAATTAGCGGGGGGGCCCAATGAGCAGTTCTTC
CASSELAGGPNEQFF
>TRBV2|TRBJ2-2|-|-
TGTGCCAGCCTGCTCTTGAACACCGGGGAGCTGTTTTTT
CASLLLNTGELFF
>TRBV29-1|TRBJ1-1|-|TRBD1
TGCAGCGTGGGGGGACAGGGGACTGAAGCTTTCTTT
CSVGGQGTEAFF
>TRBV19|TRBJ1-5|-|TRBD1
TGTGCCAGTAGTATACGATCCGGGACAGGGGACAATCAGCCCCAGCATTTT
CASSIRSGTGDNQPQHF
>TRBV7-7|TRBJ2-2|few|-
TGTGCCAGCAGCCCCACAGGGGAGGTTAACACCGGGGAGCTGTTTTTT
CASSPTGEVNTGELFF
>TRBV19|TRBJ2-2|-|TRBD1
TGTGCCAGTAGTATACAGGGGGCGAGCGGGGAGCTGTTTTTT
CASSIQGASGELFF
>TRBV6-1|TRBJ2-5|-|-
TGTGCCAGCAGTTATCAAGAATCGGAGACCCAGTACTTC
CASSYQESETQYF
>TRBV27|TRBJ2-2|-|-
TGTGCCAGCAGTTTCGAGAGGAGGGGGGAGCTGTTTTTT
CASSFERRGELFF
>TRBV19|TRBJ1-5|-|TRBD1
TGTGCCAGTACCCTGGGACAGATAAATCAGCCCCAGCATTTT
CASTLGQINQPQHF
>TRBV30|TRBJ1-5|-|-
TGTGCCTGGAGCAGCGGGGGCGCGTATAGCAATCAGCCCCAGCATTTT
CAWSSGGAYSNQPQHF
>TRBV4-1|TRBJ1-2|few|-
TGCGCCAGCAGCCAAAGTCGGCAGGGATCGGATGGCTACACCTTC
CASSQSRQGSDGYTF
>TRBV7-9|TRBJ1-1|-|-
TGTGCCAGCAGCTTAGGGTCGAACACTGAAGCTTTCTTT
CASSLGSNTEAFF
>TRBV7-2|TRBJ2-3|once|-
TGTGCCAGCAGCCAGGGGCCCAGCACAGATACGCAGTATTTT
CASSQGPSTDTQYF
>TRBV2|TRBJ2-3|-|TRBD2
TGTGCCAGCAGTGCCGGGACTAGCTACGATACGCAGTATTTT
CASSAGTSYDTQYF
>TRBV6-6|TRBJ2-7|few|-
TGTGCCAGCAGTTACTCGAAGGGTAAGAACGAGCAGTACTTC
CASSYSKGKNEQYF
>TRBV6-6|TRBJ1-5|-|-
TGTGCCAGCAGTTACTACCCCGGGGGGGTTGGTCAGCCCCAGCATTTT
CASSYYPGGVGQPQHF
>TRBV2|TRBJ1-4|few|-
TGTGCCAGCAGTGAAATCCGTGAAAAACTGTTTTTT
CASSEIREKLFF
>TRBV7-6|TRBJ2-2|-|TRBD2
TGTGCCAGCAGCCGTATAGGGAGGGACACCGGGGAGCTGTTTTTT
CASSRIGRDTGELFF
>TRBV11-3|TRBJ2-7|-|-
TGTGCCAGCAGCTTAGCGGGTTCAAAGCAGTACTTC
CASSLAGSKQYF
>TRBV4-2|TRBJ2-7|few|-
TGTGCCAGCAGCCAAGACTGGACAGTACTATACGAGCAGTACTTC
CASSQDWTVLYEQYF
>TRBV2|TRBJ1-2|-|-
TGTGCCAGCAGTGTGACGCGTATGGGCTACACCTTC
CASSVTRMGYTF
>TRBV4-1|TRBJ1-4|-|-
TGCGCCAGCAGCCAAGCCGGGGCCCTTAATGAAAAACTGTTTTTT
CASSQAGALNEKLFF
>TRBV5-1|TRBJ2-1|-|-
TGCGCCAGCAGCCAGACGGGGGACGCGAGGAATGAGCAGTTCTTC
CASSQTGDARNEQFF
>TRBV4-1|TRBJ2-7|-|TRBD1
TGCGCCAGCAGCTTTGGGACAGGGGAAACCTACGAGCAGTACTTC
CASSFGTGETYEQYF
>TRBV5-1|TRBJ1-2|-|TRBD1
TGCGCCTCAAATAACCCGGGACAGCGAGGCGAGCGTGGCTACACCTTC
CASNNPGQRGERGYTF
>TRBV19|TRBJ1-1|-|TRBD1
TGTGGCTCCCTTTCAGACCGGGACAGGGGTCGCACTGAAGCTTTCTTT
CGSLSDRDRGRTEAFF
>TRBV19|TRBJ2-2|-|-
TGTGCCAGCAGGAGTTTGAACACCGGGGAGCTGTTTTTT
CASRSLNTGELFF
>TRBV6-5|TRBJ1-6|-|TRBD1
TGTGCCAGCAGTGACAGGGAAAATTCACCCCTCCACTTT
CASSDRENSPLHF
>TRBV6-5|TRBJ2-7|-|-
TGTGCCAGCAGTTACTCCGATCTGGGGCTCTACGAGCAGTACTTC
CASSYSDLGLYEQYF
>TRBV5-4|TRBJ2-2|-|TRBD1
TGTGCCAGCAGCCCAGAGGGACAGTCGATCCCTAACACCGGGGAGCTGTTTTTT
CASSPEGQSIPNTGELFF
>TRBV5-1|TRBJ1-1|-|-
TGCGCCAGCAGCTTGCCTGTCCCCGGGCAGGGCAACACTGAAGCTTTCTTT
CASSLPVPGQGNTEAFF
>TRBV6-4|TRBJ2-3|once|-
TGTGCCAGCAGTGTTAGGCCCGGCACAGATACGCAGTATTTT
CASSVRPGTDTQYF
>TRBV11-2|TRBJ2-3|-|-
TGTGCCAGCAGCTCCCAGGGGTTTCTCACAGATACGCAGTATTTT
CASSSQGFLTDTQYF
>TRBV19|TRBJ1-3|-|-
TGTGCCAGTAGTTACAGCTCTGGAAACACCATATATTTT
CASSYSSGNTIYF
>TRBV18|TRBJ1-5|-|-
TGTGCCAGCTCACCCACCGGAGGGGGCAATCAGCCCCAGCATTTT
CASSPTGGGNQPQHF
>TRBV20-1|TRBJ2-1|-|-
TGCAGTGCTAGGACAGCCGCCGGGCAGTTCTTC
CSARTAAGQFF
>TRBV6-1|TRBJ2-5|once|TRBD1
TGTGCCAGCAGTGGACAGGGACAAGAGACCCAGTACTTC
CASSGQGQETQYF
>TRBV4-3|TRBJ1-2|-|-
TGCGCCAGCAGCCAAGATCAGGGTAACTATGGCTACACCTTC
CASSQDQGNYGYTF
>TRBV21-1|TRBJ1-2|once|-
TGTGCCAGCAGCCCGCCCGGCGGGTCAAACCCTAACTATGGCTACACCTTC
CASSPPGGSNPNYGYTF
>TRBV2|TRBJ2-1|-|-
TGTGCCAGCGACCCGGGACTTCCCCCGGGGAATGAGCAGTTCTTC
CASDPGLPPGNEQFF
>TRBV18|TRBJ1-1|-|-
TGTGCCAGCTCACCAAATACAGCGCCGACCACTGAAGCTTTCTTT
CASSPNTAPTTEAFF
>TRBV9|TRBJ2-5|-|TRBD1
TGTGCCAGCAGCGTAGGGAAGGGGGCGCGGGAGACCCAGTACTTC
CASSVGKGARETQYF
>TRBV5-1|TRBJ2-2|once|-
TGCGCCAGCAGGGAGACCTCGGACAGGAACACCGGGGAGCTGTTTTTT
CASRETSDRNTGELFF